The clone carrying this T cell receptor (beta chain) has at least ten counts. Its antigen is as yet unknown. The sample originates from a study of regulatory T cells in long-lasting Graves disease. Broader study findings: The study found TRBV28, TRBJ1-2 and TRBJ2-5 favored in persistent disease.

The sample's time point: newly diagnosed GD, antithyroid drugs for less than 3 months. The TCR library used RNA extracted from PBMCs. One endocrinology department in Xi'an, China, was where patients came from. Libraries of TCR beta came from iRepertoire HTBI primers plus Arm-PCR of CDR3 regions. Each CDR3 protein is one row after TCRdb ran MiXCR on the multiplex PCR reads. Here the sample spans roughly 500,000 distinct CDR3 sequences, 13% to 15% being singletons. Looked up from germline, CDR1 is WNHNN and CDR2 is SYGVQD (reference sequence). V was shortened by 2 bases and J by 0 bases, with 12 bases between the two germline ends. This CDR3 is 16 amino acids long. The data also belong to a second study, concerning T cells in Graves' hyperthyroidism and ophthalmopathy. Per that paper: Also found in blood were most expanded thyroid clonotypes above 0.001. Ophthalmopathy, which appeared later, was predicted by the model a median about 6 months before onset.

This receptor was identified in a woman in her forties or fifties with Graves disease. The specimen comprised peripheral blood mononuclear cells (PBMCs), sampled at new diagnosis, from a patient treated with antithyroid drugs. The chain combines TRBV10-1 with TRBJ2-3; D is ambiguous. This chain's CDR3 is CASSEGDWSSTDTQYF. CDR3 DNA: TGCGCCAGCAGTGAGGGTGATTGGAGTAGCACAGATACGCAGTATTTT.